The TCR beta chain described here comes from a study of T cell responses to AZD1222 COVID-19 vaccine. Study results and caveats: Recipients of AZD1222 seropositive at baseline numbered only five or six.

Assay used: immunoSEQ multiplex PCR; TCRdb lists only in-frame clones, some missing. The table records 100,000 to 150,000 clones, about nine tenths of them present only once. The CDR3 runs to 14 residues. CDR1 and CDR2 (germline): LNHDA, SQIVND (reference sequence). The V and J ends lost 10 bases and 0 bases respectively, with 12 bases between them. As to this clone: Its antigen is not identified.

Material: peripheral blood, obtained on day 0 of AZD1222 vaccination. The source of this sequence is an adult in good health. The chain uses TRBV19 and TRBJ2-2; maybe TRBD2 (6 bases). Here the CDR3 DNA reads TGTGCCACCGGAGGGCAGACGAACACCGGGGAGCTGTTTTTT. As protein: CATGGQTNTGELFF.